This record looks at one T cell receptor (beta chain) sequence and its context. The CDR3 has 12 residues. Trimming shortened V by 11 bases and J by 4 bases, and 14 bases separated the two germline ends. Germline assignment: CDR1 SEHNR and CDR2 FQNEAQ (reference sequence). The use of a sample-barcoded 5' primer and a J-beta primer mix characterized a second PCR of roughly 6 to 11 cycles. TCRdb processed the 5' RACE reads anew with MiXCR; each CDR3 protein has one entry. The table shows over 500,000 distinct CDR3 sequences, with approximately 52% occurring only once. This record belongs to a study of blood T cells in healthy people across ages.

Sequencing used blood. The chain joins TRBV7-9 to TRBJ1-2; D is perhaps TRBD1 (6 bases). This TCR came from a woman aged 80 or over in good health. CDR3 sequence reads: CAAAGTPYGYTF. The CDR3 DNA reads as TGTGCCGCCGCCGGGACACCCTATGGCTACACCTTC.